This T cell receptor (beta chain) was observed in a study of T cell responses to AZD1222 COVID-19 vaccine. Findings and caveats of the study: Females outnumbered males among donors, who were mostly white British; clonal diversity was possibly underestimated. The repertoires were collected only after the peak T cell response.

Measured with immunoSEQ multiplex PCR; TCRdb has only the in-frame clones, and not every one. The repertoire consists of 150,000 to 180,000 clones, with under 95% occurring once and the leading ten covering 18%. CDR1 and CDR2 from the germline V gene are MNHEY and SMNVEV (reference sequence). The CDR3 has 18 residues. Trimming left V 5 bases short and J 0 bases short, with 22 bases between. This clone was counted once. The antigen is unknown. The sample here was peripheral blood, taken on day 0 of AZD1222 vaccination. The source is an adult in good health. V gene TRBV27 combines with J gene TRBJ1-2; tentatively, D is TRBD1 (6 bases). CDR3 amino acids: CASSTYRELSRTNYGYTF. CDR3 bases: TGTGCCAGCAGTACCTACAGGGAGTTAAGCCGTACTAACTATGGCTACACCTTC.